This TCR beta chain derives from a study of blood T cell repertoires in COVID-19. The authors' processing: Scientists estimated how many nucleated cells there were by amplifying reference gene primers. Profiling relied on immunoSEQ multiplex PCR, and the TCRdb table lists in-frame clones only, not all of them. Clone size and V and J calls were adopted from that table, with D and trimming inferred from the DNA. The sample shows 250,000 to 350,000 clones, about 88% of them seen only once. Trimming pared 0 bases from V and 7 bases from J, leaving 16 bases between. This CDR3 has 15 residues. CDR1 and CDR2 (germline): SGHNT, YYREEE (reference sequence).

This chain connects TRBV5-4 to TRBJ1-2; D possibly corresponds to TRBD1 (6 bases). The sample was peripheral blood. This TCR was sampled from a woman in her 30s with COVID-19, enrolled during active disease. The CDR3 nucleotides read TGTGCCAGCAGCTTGGCCGTAGCAGGGGTTGCTGGCTACACCTTC. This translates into CASSLAVAGVAGYTF.